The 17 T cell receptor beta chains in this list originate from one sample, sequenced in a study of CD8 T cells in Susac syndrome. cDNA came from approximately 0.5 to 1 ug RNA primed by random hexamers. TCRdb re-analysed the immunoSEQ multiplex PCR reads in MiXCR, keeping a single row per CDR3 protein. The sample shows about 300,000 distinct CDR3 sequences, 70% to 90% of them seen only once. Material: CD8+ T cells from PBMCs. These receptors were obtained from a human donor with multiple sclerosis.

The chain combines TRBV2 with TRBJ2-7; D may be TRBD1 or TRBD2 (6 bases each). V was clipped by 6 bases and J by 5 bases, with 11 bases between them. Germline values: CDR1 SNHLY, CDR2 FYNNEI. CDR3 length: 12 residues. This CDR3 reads CASRGGFDEQYF. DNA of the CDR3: TGTGCCAGCAGAGGGGGGTTCGACGAGCAGTACTTC.

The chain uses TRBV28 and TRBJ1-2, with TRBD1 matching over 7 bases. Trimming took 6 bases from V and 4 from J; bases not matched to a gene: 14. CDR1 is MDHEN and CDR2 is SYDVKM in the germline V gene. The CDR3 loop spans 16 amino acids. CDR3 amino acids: CASRSIKDREGYGYTF. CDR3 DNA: TGTGCCAGCAGATCTATAAAAGACAGGGAGGGCTATGGCTACACCTTC.

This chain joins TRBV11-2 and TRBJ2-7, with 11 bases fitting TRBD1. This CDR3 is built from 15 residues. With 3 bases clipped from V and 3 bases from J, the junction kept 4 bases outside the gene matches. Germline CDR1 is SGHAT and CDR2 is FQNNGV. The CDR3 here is CASSFPGTGGYEQYF. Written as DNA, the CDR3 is TGTGCCAGCAGCTTCCCCGGGACAGGGGGCTACGAGCAGTACTTC. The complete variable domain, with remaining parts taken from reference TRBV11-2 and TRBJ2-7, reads EAGVAQSPRYKIIEKRQSVAFWCNPISGHATLYWYQQILGQGPKLLIQFQNNGVVDDSQLPKDRFSAERLKGVDSTLKIQPAKLEDSAVYLCASSFPGTGGYEQYFGPGTRLTVT.

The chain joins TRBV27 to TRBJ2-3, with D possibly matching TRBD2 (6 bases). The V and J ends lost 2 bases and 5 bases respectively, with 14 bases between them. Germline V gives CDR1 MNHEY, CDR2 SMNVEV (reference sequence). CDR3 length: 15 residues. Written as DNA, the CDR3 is TGTGCCAGCAGTTTAAATGGCGGGAAGGGAGATACGCAGTATTTT. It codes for CASSLNGGKGDTQYF.

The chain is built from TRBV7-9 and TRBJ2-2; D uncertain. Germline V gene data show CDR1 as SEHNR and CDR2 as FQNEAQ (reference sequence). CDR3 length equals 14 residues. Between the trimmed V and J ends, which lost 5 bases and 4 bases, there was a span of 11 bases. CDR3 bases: TGTGCCAGCAGCGGAGTAAATCCCACCGGGGAGCTGTTTTTT. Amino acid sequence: CASSGVNPTGELFF.

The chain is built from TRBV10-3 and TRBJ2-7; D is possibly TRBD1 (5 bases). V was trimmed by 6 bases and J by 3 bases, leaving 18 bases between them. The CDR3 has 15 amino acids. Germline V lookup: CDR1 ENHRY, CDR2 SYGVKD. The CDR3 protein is CAISERQTSHYEQYF. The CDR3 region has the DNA TGTGCCATCAGCGAAAGACAGACGTCTCACTACGAGCAGTACTTC.

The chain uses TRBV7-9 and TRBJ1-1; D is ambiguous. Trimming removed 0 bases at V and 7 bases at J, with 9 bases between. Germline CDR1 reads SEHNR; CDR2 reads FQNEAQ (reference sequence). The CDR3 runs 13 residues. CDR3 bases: TGTGCCAGCAGCTTAGCGAGTGCGGGTGAAGCTTTCTTT. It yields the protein CASSLASAGEAFF.

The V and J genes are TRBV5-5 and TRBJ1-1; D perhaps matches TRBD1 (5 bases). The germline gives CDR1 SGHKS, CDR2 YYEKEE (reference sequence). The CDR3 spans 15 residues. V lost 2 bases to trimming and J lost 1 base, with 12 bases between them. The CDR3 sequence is CASSLGEQENTEAFF. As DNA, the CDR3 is TGTGCCAGCAGCTTAGGAGAACAGGAGAACACTGAAGCTTTCTTT.

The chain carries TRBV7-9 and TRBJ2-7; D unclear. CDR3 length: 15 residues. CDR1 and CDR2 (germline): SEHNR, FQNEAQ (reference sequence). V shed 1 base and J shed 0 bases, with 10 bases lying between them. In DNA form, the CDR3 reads TGTGCCAGCAGCTTAGTGTTCTCCGACTCCTACGAGCAGTACTTC. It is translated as CASSLVFSDSYEQYF.

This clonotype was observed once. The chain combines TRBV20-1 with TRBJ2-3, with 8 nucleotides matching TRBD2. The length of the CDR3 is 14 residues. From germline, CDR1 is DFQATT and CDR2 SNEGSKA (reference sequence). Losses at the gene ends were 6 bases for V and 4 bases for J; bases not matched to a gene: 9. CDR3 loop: CSASTSGSADTQYF. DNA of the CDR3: TGCAGTGCGAGCACGAGCGGGAGCGCAGATACGCAGTATTTT.

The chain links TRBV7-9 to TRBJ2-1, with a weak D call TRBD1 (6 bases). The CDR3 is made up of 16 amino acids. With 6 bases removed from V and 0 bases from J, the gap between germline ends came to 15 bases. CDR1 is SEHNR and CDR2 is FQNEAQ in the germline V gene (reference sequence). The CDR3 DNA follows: TGTGCCAGCAGTTCGAGGGGGACCAGCTCCTACAATGAGCAGTTCTTC. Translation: CASSSRGTSSYNEQFF.

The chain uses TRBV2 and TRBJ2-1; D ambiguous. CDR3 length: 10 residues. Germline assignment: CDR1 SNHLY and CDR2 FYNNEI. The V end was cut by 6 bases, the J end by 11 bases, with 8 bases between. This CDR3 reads CASSTDQQFF. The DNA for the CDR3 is TGTGCCAGCAGCACGGACCAGCAGTTCTTC.

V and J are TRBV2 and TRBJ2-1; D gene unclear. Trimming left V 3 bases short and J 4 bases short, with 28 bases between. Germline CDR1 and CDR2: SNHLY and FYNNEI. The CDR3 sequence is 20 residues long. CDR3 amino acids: CASSEPLLAEPDFNYNEQFF. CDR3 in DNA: TGTGCCAGCAGTGAGCCTCTGTTGGCGGAGCCAGACTTTAATTACAATGAGCAGTTCTTC.

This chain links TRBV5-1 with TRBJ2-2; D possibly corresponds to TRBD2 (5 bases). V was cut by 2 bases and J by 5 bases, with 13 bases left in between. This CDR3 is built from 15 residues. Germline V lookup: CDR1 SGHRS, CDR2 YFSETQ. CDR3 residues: CASSFEGVDTGELFF. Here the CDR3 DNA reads TGCGCCAGCAGCTTTGAGGGAGTTGATACCGGGGAGCTGTTTTTT.

In nucleotides, the CDR3 is TGTGCCGTCTATGGTCCGGTCAATCAGCCCCAGCATTTT. It encodes CAVYGPVNQPQHF. The chain uses TRBV6-1 and TRBJ1-5; D is uncertain. This CDR3 spans 13 amino acids. V lost 11 bases, J lost 3 bases, and 14 bases lay in between. The germline gives CDR1 MNHNS, CDR2 SASEGT.

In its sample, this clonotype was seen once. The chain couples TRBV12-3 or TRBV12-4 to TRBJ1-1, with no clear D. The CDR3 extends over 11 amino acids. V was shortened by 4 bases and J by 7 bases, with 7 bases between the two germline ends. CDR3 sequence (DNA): TGTGCCAGCAGTTGGGCCGGTGAAGCTTTCTTT. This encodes CASSWAGEAFF.

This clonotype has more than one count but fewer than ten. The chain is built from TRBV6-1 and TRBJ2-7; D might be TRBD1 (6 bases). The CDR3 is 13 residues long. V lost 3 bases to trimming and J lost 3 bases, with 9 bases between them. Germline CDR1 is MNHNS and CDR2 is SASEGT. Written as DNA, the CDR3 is TGTGCCAGCAGTGAGGGACAACACTACGAGCAGTACTTC. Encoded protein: CASSEGQHYEQYF.